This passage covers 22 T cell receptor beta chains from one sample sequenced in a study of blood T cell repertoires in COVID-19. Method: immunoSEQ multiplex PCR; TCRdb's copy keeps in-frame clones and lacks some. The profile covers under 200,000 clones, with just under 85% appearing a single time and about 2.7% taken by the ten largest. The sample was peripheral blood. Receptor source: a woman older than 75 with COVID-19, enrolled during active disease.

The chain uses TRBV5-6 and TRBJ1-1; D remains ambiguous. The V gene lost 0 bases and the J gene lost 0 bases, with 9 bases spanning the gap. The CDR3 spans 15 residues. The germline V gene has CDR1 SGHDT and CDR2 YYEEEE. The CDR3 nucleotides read TGTGCCAGCAGCTTGGCCTACGGTCTGAACACTGAAGCTTTCTTT. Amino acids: CASSLAYGLNTEAFF.

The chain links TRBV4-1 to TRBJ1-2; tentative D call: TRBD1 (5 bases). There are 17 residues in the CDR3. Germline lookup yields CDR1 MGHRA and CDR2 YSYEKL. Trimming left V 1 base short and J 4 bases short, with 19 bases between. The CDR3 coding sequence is TGCGCCAGCAGCCAAGGGGACCGTTTCGGGGGAGGCTATGGCTACACCTTC. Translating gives CASSQGDRFGGGYGYTF.

DNA for the CDR3: TGTGCCAGCAGCTTTTTTCCCAACTCCTACGAGCAGTACTTC. Its translation: CASSFFPNSYEQYF. The V and J genes are TRBV7-2 and TRBJ2-7; no reliable D call. Deletions cut 3 bases from V and 0 bases from J, with 9 bases between. The germline V gene encodes CDR1 SGHTA and CDR2 FQGNSA. This CDR3 has 14 amino acids. The full variable domain, rest sourced from reference TRBV7-2 and TRBJ2-7, is GAGVSQSPSNKVTEKGKDVELRCDPISGHTALYWYRQSLGQGLEFLIYFQGNSAPDKSGLPSDRFSAERTGGSVSTLTIQRTQQEDSAVYLCASSFFPNSYEQYFGPGTRLTVT.

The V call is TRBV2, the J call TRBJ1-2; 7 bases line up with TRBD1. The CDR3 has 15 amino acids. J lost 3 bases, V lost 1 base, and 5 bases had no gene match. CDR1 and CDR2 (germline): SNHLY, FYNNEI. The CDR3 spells CASSEGGTAYYGYTF. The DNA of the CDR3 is TGTGCCAGCAGTGAAGGAGGGACAGCTTACTATGGCTACACCTTC.

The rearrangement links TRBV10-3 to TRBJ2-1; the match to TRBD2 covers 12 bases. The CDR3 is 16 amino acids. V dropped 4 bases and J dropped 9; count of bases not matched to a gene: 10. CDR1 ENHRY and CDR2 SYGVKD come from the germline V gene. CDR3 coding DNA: TGTGCCATCAGTGGGCTAGCGGGAGGGCCCTTGTCTGAGCAGTTCTTC. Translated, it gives CAISGLAGGPLSEQFF.

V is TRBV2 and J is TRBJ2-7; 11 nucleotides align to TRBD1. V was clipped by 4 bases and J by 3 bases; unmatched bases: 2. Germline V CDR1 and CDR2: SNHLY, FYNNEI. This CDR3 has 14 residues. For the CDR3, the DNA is TGTGCCAGCAGTGGGGACAGGGGGGACTACGAGCAGTACTTC. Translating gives CASSGDRGDYEQYF.

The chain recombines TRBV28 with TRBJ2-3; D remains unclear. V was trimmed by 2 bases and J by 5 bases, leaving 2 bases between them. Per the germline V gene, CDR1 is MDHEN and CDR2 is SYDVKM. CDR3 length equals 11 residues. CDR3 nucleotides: TGTGCCAGCAGTTTACTAGATACGCAGTATTTT. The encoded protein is CASSLLDTQYF. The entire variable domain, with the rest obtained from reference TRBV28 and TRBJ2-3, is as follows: DVKVTQSSRYLVKRTGEKVFLECVQDMDHENMFWYRQDPGLGLRLIYFSYDVKMKEKGDIPEGYSVSREKKERFSLILESASTNQTSMYLCASSLLDTQYFGPGTRLTVL.

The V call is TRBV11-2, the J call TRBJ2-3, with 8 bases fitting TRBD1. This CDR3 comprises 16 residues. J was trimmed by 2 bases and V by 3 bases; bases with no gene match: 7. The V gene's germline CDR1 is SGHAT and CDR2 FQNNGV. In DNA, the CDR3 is TGTGCCAGCAGCTTCCGGACAGGGCAGTCCACAGATACGCAGTATTTT. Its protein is CASSFRTGQSTDTQYF.

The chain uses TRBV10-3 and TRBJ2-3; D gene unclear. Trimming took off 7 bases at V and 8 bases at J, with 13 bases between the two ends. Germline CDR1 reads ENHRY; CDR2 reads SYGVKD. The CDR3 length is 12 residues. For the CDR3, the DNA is TGTGCCATCAACCCGCTAGGCGGTACGCAGTATTTT. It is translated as CAINPLGGTQYF.

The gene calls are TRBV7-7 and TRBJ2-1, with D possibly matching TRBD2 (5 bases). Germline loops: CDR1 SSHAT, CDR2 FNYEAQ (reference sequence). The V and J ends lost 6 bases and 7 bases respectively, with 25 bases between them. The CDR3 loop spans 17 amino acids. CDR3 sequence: CASRRLRRPVIWNEQFF. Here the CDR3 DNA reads TGTGCCAGCAGGCGACTAAGACGCCCCGTTATTTGGAATGAGCAGTTCTTC.

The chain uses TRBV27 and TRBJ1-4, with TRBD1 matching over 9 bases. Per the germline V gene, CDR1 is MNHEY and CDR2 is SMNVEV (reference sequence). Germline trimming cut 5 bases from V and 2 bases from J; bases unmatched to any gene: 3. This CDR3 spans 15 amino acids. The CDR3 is CASSQGTGTNEKLFF. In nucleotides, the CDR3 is TGTGCCAGCAGTCAGGGGACAGGGACTAATGAAAAACTGTTTTTT.

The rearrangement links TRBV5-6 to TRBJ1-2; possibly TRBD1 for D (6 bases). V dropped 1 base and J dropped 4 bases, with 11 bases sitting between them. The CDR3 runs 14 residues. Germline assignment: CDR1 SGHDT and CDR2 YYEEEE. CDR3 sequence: CASSLLGAVYGYTF. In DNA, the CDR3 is TGTGCCAGCAGCTTGCTGGGGGCTGTCTATGGCTACACCTTC.

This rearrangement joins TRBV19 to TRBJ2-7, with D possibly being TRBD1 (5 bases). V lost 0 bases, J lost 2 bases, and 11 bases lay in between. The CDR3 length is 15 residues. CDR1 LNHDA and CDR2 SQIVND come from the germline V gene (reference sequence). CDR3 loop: CASSIDTGRPYEQYF. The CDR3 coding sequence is TGTGCCAGTAGTATAGATACAGGACGACCCTACGAGCAGTACTTC.

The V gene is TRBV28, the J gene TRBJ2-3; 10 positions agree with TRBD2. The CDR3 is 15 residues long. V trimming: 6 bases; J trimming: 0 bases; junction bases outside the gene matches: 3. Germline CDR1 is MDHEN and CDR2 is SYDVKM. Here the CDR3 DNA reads TGTGCCAGCAGAGAAGCGGGGGGGAGCACAGATACGCAGTATTTT. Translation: CASREAGGSTDTQYF.

The CDR3 is CAVRRVTEAFF. CDR3 sequence (DNA): TGTGCCGTCAGGAGGGTGACTGAAGCTTTCTTT. The chain couples TRBV28 to TRBJ1-1; no clear D gene. V dropped 11 bases and J dropped 5 bases, with 12 bases sitting between them. The germline CDR1 and CDR2 sequences are MDHEN and SYDVKM. This CDR3 has 11 residues.

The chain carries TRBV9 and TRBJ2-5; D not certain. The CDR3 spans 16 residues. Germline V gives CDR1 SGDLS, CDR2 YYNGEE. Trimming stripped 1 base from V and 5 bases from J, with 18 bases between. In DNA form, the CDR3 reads TGTGCCAGCAGCGTATGGTCCAGCGCTGGGTGGGAGACCCAGTACTTC. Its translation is CASSVWSSAGWETQYF.

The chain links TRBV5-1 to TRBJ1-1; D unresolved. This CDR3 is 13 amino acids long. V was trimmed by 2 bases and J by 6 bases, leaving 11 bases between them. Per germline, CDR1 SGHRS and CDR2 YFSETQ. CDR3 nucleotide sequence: TGCGCCAGCAGCTTTTGGCCGGGTTCTGAAGCTTTCTTT. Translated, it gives CASSFWPGSEAFF.

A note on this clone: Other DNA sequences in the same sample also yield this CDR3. CDR3 coding DNA: TGCGCCAGCAGCTTAGAACAGGGGTATGGCTACACCTTC. Protein product: CASSLEQGYGYTF. This chain links TRBV5-1 with TRBJ1-2; 7 nucleotides match TRBD1. V trimming: 2 bases; J trimming: 5 bases; junction bases outside the gene matches: 3. CDR3 length: 13 amino acids. The V gene's germline CDR1 is SGHRS and CDR2 YFSETQ. Together with reference TRBV5-1 and TRBJ1-2, the CDR3 gives the full variable domain: KAGVTQTPRYLIKTRGQQVTLSCSPISGHRSVSWYQQTPGQGLQFLFEYFSETQRNKGNFPGRFSGRQFSNSRSEMNVSTLELGDSALYLCASSLEQGYGYTFGSGTRLTVV.

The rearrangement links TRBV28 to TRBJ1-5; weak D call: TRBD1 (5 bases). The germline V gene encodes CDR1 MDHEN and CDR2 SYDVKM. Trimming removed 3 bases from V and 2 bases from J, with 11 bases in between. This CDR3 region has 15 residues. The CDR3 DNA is TGTGCCAGCAGTTTTGGGGGGGATGGCAATCAGCCCCAGCATTTT. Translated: CASSFGGDGNQPQHF.

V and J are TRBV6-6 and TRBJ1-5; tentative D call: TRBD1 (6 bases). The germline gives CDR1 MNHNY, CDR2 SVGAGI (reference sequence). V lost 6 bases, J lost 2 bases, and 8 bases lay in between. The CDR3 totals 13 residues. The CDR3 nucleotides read TGTGCCAGCAGATGGACAGGCAATCAGCCCCAGCATTTT. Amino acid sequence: CASRWTGNQPQHF.

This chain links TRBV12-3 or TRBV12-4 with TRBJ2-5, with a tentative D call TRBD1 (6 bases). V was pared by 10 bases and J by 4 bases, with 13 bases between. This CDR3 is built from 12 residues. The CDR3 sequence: CATAGVGETQYF. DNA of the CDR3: TGTGCCACCGCAGGGGTTGGAGAGACCCAGTACTTC.

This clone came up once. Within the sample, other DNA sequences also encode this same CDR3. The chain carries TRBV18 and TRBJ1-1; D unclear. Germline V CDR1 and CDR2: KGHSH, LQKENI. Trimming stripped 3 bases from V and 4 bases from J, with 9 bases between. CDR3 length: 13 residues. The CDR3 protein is CASSPGEGTEAFF. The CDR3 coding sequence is TGTGCCAGCTCACCCGGGGAGGGCACTGAAGCTTTCTTT.